This TCR beta chain appears in the sequencing data of a study of T cell repertoires in cytomegalovirus infection. This clonotype was picked up a small number of times. The antigen remains unidentified. TCRdb recomputed calls from the reads with MiXCR, one row per CDR3 protein. Counted here are about 160,000 distinct CDR3 sequences, about a fifth occurring once; the ten biggest clones make up under 30%. V lost 6 bases and J lost 5; bases outside the gene matches: 14. This CDR3 has 16 amino acids. The germline gives CDR1 MNHEY, CDR2 SVGEGT. The rearrangement uses TRBV6-2 or TRBV6-3 and TRBJ2-3; 7 bases map to TRBD1. The input for sequencing was CD8+ T cells from cultured PBMCs, taken from culture after CMV antigen stimulation. The clonotype was recovered from a human donor in good health (CMV status not recorded). Some clones in this sample may be carry-over from other donors' samples. The CDR3: CASSPTRTGYRDTQYF. DNA for the CDR3: TGTGCCAGCAGCCCCACCAGGACAGGTTACCGAGATACGCAGTATTTT.